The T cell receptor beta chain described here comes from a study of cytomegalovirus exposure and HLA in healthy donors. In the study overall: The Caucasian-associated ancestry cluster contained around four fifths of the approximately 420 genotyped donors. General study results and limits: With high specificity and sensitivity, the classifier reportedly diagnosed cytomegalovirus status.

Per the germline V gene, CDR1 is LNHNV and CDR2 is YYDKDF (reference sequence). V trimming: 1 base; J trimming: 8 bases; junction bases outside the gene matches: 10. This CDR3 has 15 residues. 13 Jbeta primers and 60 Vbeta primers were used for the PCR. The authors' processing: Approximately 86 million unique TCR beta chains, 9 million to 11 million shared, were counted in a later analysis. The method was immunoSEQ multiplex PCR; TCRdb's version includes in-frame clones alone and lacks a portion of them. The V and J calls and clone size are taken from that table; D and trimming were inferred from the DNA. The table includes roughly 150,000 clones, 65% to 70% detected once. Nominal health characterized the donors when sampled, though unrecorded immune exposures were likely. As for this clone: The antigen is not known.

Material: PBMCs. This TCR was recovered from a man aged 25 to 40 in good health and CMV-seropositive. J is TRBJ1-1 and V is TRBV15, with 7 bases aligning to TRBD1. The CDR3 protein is CATSRAFTGTEEAFF. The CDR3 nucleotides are TGTGCCACCAGCAGAGCCTTCACCGGGACAGAGGAAGCTTTCTTT.